This T cell receptor (beta chain) emerged from a study of monozygotic twins with inflammatory bowel disease. Study results and limitations: Differences in immunosuppressive treatment may have been a source of added variability in patient repertoires. IBD patients exhibited fewer clonotypes shared with other individuals than healthy twins, particularly with disease activity. Repertoire likeness was no different across concordant and discordant twins, perhaps owing to restricted power.

TCRdb re-called the 5' RACE reads; every CDR3 protein appears as one record, without DNA. The repertoire table contains approximately 390,000 distinct CDR3 sequences. A remark on this clonotype: Its specificity is unknown.

The CDR3 totals 14 residues. The germline CDR1 and CDR2 sequences are WNHNN and SYGVQD (reference sequence). This TCR came from a human donor with ulcerative colitis or Crohn's disease, or a healthy co-twin of an affected twin (not recorded which). Material for sequencing was blood. The chain recombines TRBV10-1 with TRBJ2-7. The CDR3 reads CASSERGSSYEQYF.